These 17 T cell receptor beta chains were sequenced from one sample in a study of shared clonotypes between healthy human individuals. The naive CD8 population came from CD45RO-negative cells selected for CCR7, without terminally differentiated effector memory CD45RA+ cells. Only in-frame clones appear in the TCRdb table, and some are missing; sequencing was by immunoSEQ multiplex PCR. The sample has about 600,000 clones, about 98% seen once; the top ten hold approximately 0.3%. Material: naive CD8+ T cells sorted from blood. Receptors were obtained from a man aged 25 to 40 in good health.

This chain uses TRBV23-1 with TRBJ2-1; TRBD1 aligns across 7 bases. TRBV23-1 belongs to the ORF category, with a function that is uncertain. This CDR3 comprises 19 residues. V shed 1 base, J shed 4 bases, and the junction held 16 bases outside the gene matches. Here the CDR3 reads CASSQWTGGQFPTYNEQFF. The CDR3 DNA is TGCGCCAGCAGTCAATGGACAGGCGGGCAGTTCCCCACATACAATGAGCAGTTCTTC.

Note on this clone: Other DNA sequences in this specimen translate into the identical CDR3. The CDR3 DNA reads as TGTGCCAGTAGTATCGCTGGTTACAATGAGCAGTTCTTC. The encoded protein is CASSIAGYNEQFF. J is TRBJ2-1 and V is TRBV19; no definite D call. Per germline, CDR1 LNHDA and CDR2 SQIVND (reference sequence). This CDR3 region has 13 residues. V dropped 3 bases and J dropped 4 bases, with 7 bases sitting between them.

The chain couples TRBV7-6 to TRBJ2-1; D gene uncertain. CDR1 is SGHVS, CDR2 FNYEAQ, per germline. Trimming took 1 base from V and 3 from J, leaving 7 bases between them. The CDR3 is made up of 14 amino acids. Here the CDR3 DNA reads TGTGCCAGCAGCTTAGAGACTGGCTACAATGAGCAGTTCTTC. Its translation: CASSLETGYNEQFF.

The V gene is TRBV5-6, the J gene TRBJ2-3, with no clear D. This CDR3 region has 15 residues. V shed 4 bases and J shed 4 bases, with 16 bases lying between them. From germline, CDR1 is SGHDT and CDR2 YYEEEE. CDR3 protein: CASSLIAGSSDTQYF. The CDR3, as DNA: TGTGCCAGCAGCCTTATAGCCGGGTCATCAGATACGCAGTATTTT.

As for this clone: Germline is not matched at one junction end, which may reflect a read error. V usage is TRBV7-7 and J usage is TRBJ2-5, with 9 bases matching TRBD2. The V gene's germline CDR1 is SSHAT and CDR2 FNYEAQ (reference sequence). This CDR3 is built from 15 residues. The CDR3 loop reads CASSLEPSGIETQYF. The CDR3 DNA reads TGTGCTAGCAGCTTAGAACCTAGCGGGATTGAGACCCAGTACTTC.

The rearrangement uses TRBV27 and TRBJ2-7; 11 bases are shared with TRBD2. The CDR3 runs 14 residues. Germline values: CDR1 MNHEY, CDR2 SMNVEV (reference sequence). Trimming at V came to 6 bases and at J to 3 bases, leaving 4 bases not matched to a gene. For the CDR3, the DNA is TGTGCCAGCAGCGTAGGACTAGCGGGCTACGAGCAGTACTTC. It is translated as CASSVGLAGYEQYF.

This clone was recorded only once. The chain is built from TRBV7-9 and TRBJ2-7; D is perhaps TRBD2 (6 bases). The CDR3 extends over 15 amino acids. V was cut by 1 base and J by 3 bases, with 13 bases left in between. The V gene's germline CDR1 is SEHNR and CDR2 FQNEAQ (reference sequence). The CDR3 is CASSLVSGVFYEQYF. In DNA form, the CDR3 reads TGTGCCAGCAGCTTAGTTTCGGGGGTGTTCTACGAGCAGTACTTC.

This CDR3 reads CSVHPGLPGMEQFF. The CDR3 DNA reads as TGCAGCGTTCACCCGGGACTACCTGGGATGGAGCAGTTCTTC. The J gene is TRBJ2-1, the V gene TRBV29-1, with TRBD2 identical over 7 bases. V shed 5 bases, J shed 10 bases, and the junction held 14 bases outside the gene matches. There are 14 residues in the CDR3. Germline V lookup: CDR1 SQVTM, CDR2 ANQGSEA.

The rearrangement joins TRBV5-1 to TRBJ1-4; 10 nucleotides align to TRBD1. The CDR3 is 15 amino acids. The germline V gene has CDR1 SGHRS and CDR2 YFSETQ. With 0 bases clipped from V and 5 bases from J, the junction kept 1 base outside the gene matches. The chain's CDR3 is CASSLEGQGNEKLFF. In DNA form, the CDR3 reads TGCGCCAGCAGCTTGGAGGGACAGGGGAATGAAAAACTGTTTTTT.

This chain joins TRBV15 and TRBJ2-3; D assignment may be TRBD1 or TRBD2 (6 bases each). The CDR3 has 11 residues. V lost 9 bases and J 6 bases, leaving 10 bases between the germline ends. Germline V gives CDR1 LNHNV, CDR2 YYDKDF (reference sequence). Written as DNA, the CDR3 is TGTGCCACACTAGGGGGGGATACGCAGTATTTT. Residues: CATLGGDTQYF.

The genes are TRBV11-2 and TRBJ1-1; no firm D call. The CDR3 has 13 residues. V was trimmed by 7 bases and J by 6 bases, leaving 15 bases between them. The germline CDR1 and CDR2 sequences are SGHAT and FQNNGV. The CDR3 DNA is TGTGCCAGCAATTCCGTCCTCGGCCCTGAAGCTTTCTTT. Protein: CASNSVLGPEAFF. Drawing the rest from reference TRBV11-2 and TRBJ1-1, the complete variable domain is EAGVAQSPRYKIIEKRQSVAFWCNPISGHATLYWYQQILGQGPKLLIQFQNNGVVDDSQLPKDRFSAERLKGVDSTLKIQPAKLEDSAVYLCASNSVLGPEAFFGQGTRLTVV.

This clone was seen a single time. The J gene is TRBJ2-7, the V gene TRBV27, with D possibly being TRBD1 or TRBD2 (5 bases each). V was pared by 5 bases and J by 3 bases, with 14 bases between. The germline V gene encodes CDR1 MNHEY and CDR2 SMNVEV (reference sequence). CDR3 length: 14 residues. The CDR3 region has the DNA TGTGCCAGCAGTACTGGGACCCCATACTACGAGCAGTACTTC. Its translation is CASSTGTPYYEQYF.

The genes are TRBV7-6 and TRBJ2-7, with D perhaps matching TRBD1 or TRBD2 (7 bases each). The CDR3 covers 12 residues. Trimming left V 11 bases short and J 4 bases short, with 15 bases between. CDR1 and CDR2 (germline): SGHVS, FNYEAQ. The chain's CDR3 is CASGQGGYEQYF. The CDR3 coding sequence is TGTGCCTCGGGGCAGGGGGGGTACGAGCAGTACTTC.

Here the CDR3 reads CATLTRGAGQPQHF. CDR3 coding DNA: TGTGCCACCTTAACCCGGGGCGCGGGTCAGCCCCAGCATTTT. The rearrangement uses TRBV28 and TRBJ1-5; possible D gene TRBD1, 5 bases. Between the trimmed V and J ends, which lost 10 bases and 6 bases, there was a span of 19 bases. Germline loops: CDR1 MDHEN, CDR2 SYDVKM. The CDR3 is made up of 14 amino acids.

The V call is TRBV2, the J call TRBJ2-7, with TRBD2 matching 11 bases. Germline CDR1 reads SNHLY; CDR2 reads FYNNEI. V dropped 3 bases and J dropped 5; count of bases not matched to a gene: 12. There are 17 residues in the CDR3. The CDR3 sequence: CASSDLAGGQFPNEQYF. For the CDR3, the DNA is TGTGCCAGCAGTGATCTAGCGGGAGGCCAATTTCCTAACGAGCAGTACTTC. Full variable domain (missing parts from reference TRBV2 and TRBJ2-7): EPEVTQTPSHQVTQMGQEVILRCVPISNHLYFYWYRQILGQKVEFLVSFYNNEISEKSEIFDDQFSVERPDGSNFTLKIRSTKLEDSAMYFCASSDLAGGQFPNEQYFGPGTRLTVT.

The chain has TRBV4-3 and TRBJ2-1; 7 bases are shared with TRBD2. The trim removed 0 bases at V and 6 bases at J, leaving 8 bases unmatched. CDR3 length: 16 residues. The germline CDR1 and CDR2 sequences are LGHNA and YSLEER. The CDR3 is CASSQEDQASGNEQFF. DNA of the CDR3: TGCGCCAGCAGCCAAGAAGACCAGGCTAGCGGCAATGAGCAGTTCTTC.

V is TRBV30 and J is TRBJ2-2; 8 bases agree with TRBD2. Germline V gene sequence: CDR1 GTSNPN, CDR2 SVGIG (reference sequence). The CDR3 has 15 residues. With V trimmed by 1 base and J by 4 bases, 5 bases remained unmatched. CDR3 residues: CAWSDPAGGTGELFF. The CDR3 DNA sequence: TGTGCCTGGAGTGATCCCGCGGGGGGCACCGGGGAGCTGTTTTTT.